The T cell receptor beta chain under discussion was sequenced for a study of cytomegalovirus exposure and HLA in healthy donors. Overall study findings and caveats: Equally common other TCR beta chains were less clonally expanded than HLA-associated ones, a later analysis found. In a later analysis, donors in an Asian-associated ancestry cluster reportedly had fewer N-insertions in productive TCRs than the cohort mean.

Germline loops: CDR1 SGHNT, CDR2 YYREEE (reference sequence). V lost 2 bases, J lost 2 bases, and 8 bases lay in between. CDR3 length: 14 amino acids. Amplification used 60 Vbeta primers and 13 Jbeta primers. Profiling relied on immunoSEQ multiplex PCR, and the TCRdb table lists in-frame clones only, not all of them. This table has around 110,000 clones, about 74% appearing once. On this clone itself: Antigen unknown.

V is TRBV5-4 and J is TRBJ1-3; D is possibly TRBD1 (6 bases). Sequenced material: PBMCs. The TCR comes from a woman between 40 and 50 years old in good health and CMV-seropositive. The CDR3 DNA sequence: TGTGCCAGCAGCTTCGGACAGCCTGGAAACACCATATATTTT. Protein: CASSFGQPGNTIYF.